These 16 T cell receptor beta chains were sequenced from one sample in a study of blood T cell repertoires in COVID-19. This table comes from immunoSEQ multiplex PCR, and its TCRdb copy is limited to in-frame clones, with some not included. The sample includes some 250,000 clones, over 75% of them seen just once. The source material was PBMCs or T cells enriched from blood (not recorded which). Receptors originate from a woman between 45 and 60 years old who had recovered from COVID-19.

The V and J genes are TRBV6-5 and TRBJ2-7, with a weak D call TRBD2 (5 bases). CDR1 and CDR2 from the germline V gene are MNHEY and SVGAGI. V dropped 7 bases and J dropped 4 bases, with 17 bases sitting between them. CDR3 length: 14 residues. The DNA of the CDR3 is TGTGCCAGCACCAAAAAAGGGAGCAGTTACGAGCAGTACTTC. This translates into CASTKKGSSYEQYF.

The V call is TRBV2, the J call TRBJ1-1; TRBD1 matches at 9 bases. The CDR3 consists of 14 residues. V was clipped by 10 bases and J by 3 bases; unmatched bases: 9. Germline assignment: CDR1 SNHLY and CDR2 FYNNEI. The CDR3 reads CATGTGNGDTEAFF. The CDR3 DNA sequence: TGTGCCACAGGGACAGGGAATGGGGACACTGAAGCTTTCTTT. Drawing the rest from reference TRBV2 and TRBJ1-1, the complete variable domain is EPEVTQTPSHQVTQMGQEVILRCVPISNHLYFYWYRQILGQKVEFLVSFYNNEISEKSEIFDDQFSVERPDGSNFTLKIRSTKLEDSAMYFCATGTGNGDTEAFFGQGTRLTVV.

The chain recombines TRBV24-1 with TRBJ1-5; 9 nucleotides match TRBD1. The CDR3 covers 14 residues. Per germline, CDR1 KGHDR and CDR2 SFDVKD. Trimming at V came to 5 bases and at J to 6 bases, leaving 4 bases not matched to a gene. The CDR3 loop is CATSAGQGRQPQHF. In DNA form, the CDR3 reads TGTGCCACCAGTGCGGGACAGGGCCGTCAGCCCCAGCATTTT.

CDR3 coding DNA: TGTGCCAGCAGCACGGGGGGCGGGAGGGCCACAGATACGCAGTATTTT. It specifies CASSTGGGRATDTQYF. The chain is built from TRBV7-9 and TRBJ2-3, with 9 bases fitting TRBD2. The CDR3 contains 16 residues. Germline V gene lookup returns CDR1 SEHNR and CDR2 FQNEAQ (reference sequence). Trimming took 5 bases from V and 2 from J; bases not matched to a gene: 8.

The chain combines TRBV13 with TRBJ2-1; weak D call: TRBD1 (5 bases). Germline values: CDR1 PRHDT, CDR2 FYEKMQ (reference sequence). The CDR3 runs to 14 residues. Trimming pared 2 bases from V and 1 base from J, leaving 6 bases between. The CDR3 here is CASSLQGSYNEQFF. CDR3 bases: TGTGCCAGCAGCTTACAGGGTTCCTACAATGAGCAGTTCTTC.

This rearrangement joins TRBV19 to TRBJ1-3; D remains ambiguous. V was pared by 9 bases and J by 0 bases, with 6 bases between. Germline V gene data show CDR1 as LNHDA and CDR2 as SQIVND (reference sequence). The CDR3 has 12 amino acids. Here the CDR3 reads CARASSGNTIYF. CDR3 bases: TGTGCCAGGGCTTCCTCTGGAAACACCATATATTTT.

CDR3 nucleotides: TGTGCCAGCAGTACCCTTGCAGGGTATAATTCACCCCTCCACTTT. Protein: CASSTLAGYNSPLHF. This chain connects TRBV28 to TRBJ1-6, with D possibly TRBD1 on 5 matching bases. The germline V and J ends were trimmed by 5 bases and 4 bases, with 12 bases remaining between them. The CDR3 runs 15 residues. Germline assignment: CDR1 MDHEN and CDR2 SYDVKM.

This clone showed up just a few times. The V call is TRBV12-3 or TRBV12-4, the J call TRBJ2-2, with D hard to call. The CDR3 sequence is 12 residues long. V lost 1 base to trimming and J lost 7 bases, with 4 bases between them. In nucleotides, the CDR3 is TGTGCCAGCAGTTTAGGTCACGGGGAGCTGTTTTTT. This encodes CASSLGHGELFF.

This clone is a singleton in its sample. This chain uses TRBV18 with TRBJ1-5, with D tentatively TRBD1 (5 bases). V was shortened by 2 bases and J by 5 bases, with 10 bases between the two germline ends. The CDR3 totals 14 residues. Germline V gives CDR1 KGHSH, CDR2 LQKENI. This CDR3 reads CASSPRQRDQPQHF. The CDR3 region has the DNA TGTGCCAGCTCACCAAGACAGCGGGATCAGCCCCAGCATTTT.

The J gene is TRBJ2-6, the V gene TRBV23-1; 9 nucleotides match TRBD1. TRBV23-1 is an ORF; its function is uncertain. The J segment lost 0 bases and the V segment lost 6 bases, leaving 12 bases of the junction unmatched. The CDR3 sequence is 19 residues long. CDR3 DNA: TGCGCCAGCAGCGCTACCCCGGGACAGGGTCCCTCTGGGGCCAACGTCCTGACTTTC. As protein: CASSATPGQGPSGANVLTF.

The genes are TRBV2 and TRBJ2-7; a possible D gene is TRBD2 (6 bases). The CDR3 totals 13 residues. V was cut by 8 bases and J by 1 base, with 12 bases left in between. CDR1 is SNHLY and CDR2 is FYNNEI in the germline V gene. In nucleotides, the CDR3 is TGTGCCAGCGGAGGGCGGGATTCCTACGAGCAGTACTTC. Its translation: CASGGRDSYEQYF.

The rearrangement joins TRBV5-1 to TRBJ2-1, with 8 bases that match TRBD2. The V segment lost 7 bases and the J segment 10 bases; nucleotides outside the gene matches: 16. The germline CDR1 and CDR2 sequences are SGHRS and YFSETQ. The CDR3 loop spans 15 amino acids. This CDR3 is CASFEPVGGRPEQFF. CDR3 sequence (DNA): TGCGCCAGCTTCGAACCGGTGGGCGGGAGGCCAGAGCAGTTCTTC.

The chain combines TRBV6-4 with TRBJ2-7; D is perhaps TRBD2 (6 bases). The CDR3 covers 11 residues. V was clipped by 11 bases and J by 7 bases, with 15 bases between them. Germline assignment: CDR1 MRHNA and CDR2 SNTAGT. CDR3 nucleotides: TGTGCCCCACCCCCGGGGGTGGAGCAGTACTTC. Protein product: CAPPPGVEQYF.

This rearrangement joins TRBV5-1 to TRBJ2-7; 9 bases line up with TRBD1. The junction had 8 bases not matched to a gene; V was cut back by 2 bases and J by 5 bases. Germline assignment: CDR1 SGHRS and CDR2 YFSETQ. This CDR3 has 15 amino acids. The CDR3 DNA follows: TGCGCCAGCAGCTTTCCCGGGACAGGGCGCAACGAGCAGTACTTC. It is translated as CASSFPGTGRNEQYF.

The chain employs TRBV6-4 and TRBJ2-2; the D gene is possibly TRBD2 (5 bases). Germline loops: CDR1 MRHNA, CDR2 SNTAGT. This CDR3 region has 13 residues. Trimming took off 2 bases at V and 4 bases at J, with 5 bases between the two ends. CDR3 in DNA: TGTGCCAGCAGTGACGGGAGCACCGGGGAGCTGTTTTTT. It codes for CASSDGSTGELFF.

By frequency in the sample, this clone is medium-sized. V is TRBV6-5 and J is TRBJ2-1; 15 bases align to TRBD2. The CDR3 runs to 16 residues. Germline V gene data show CDR1 as MNHEY and CDR2 as SVGAGI. Trimming removed 2 bases from V and 7 bases from J; junction bases left unmatched: 3. The CDR3 loop is CASSYTGLAGGNEQFF. In nucleotides, the CDR3 is TGTGCCAGCAGTTACACAGGACTAGCGGGAGGGAATGAGCAGTTCTTC.